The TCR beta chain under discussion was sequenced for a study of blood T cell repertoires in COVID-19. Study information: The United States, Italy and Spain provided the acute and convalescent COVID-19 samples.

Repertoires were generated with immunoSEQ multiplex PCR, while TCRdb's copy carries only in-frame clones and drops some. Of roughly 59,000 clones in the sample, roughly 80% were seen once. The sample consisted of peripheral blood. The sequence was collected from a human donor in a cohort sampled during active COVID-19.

CDR3 residues: CASSQEVSIELFF. In DNA form, the CDR3 reads TGCGCCAGCAGCCAAGAAGTAAGCATTGAGCTGTTTTTT. V is TRBV4-3 and J is TRBJ2-2; D is undetermined. Germline V lookup: CDR1 LGHNA, CDR2 YSLEER. The CDR3 runs 13 residues. V was cut by 0 bases and J by 11 bases, with 10 bases left in between.